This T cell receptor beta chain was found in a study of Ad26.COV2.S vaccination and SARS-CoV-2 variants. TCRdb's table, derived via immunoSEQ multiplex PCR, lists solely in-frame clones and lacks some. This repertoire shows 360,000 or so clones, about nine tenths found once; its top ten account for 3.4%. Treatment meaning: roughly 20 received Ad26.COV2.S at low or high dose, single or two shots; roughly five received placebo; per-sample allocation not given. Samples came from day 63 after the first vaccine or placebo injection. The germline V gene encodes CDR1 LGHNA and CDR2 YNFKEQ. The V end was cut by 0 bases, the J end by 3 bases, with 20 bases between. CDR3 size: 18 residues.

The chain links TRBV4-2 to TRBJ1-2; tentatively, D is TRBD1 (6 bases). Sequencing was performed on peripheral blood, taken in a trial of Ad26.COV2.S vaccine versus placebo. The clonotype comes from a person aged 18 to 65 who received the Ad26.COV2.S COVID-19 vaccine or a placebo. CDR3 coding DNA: TGTGCCAGCAGCCAAGATCCTGGACAGTGGTCGGTGTACTATGGCTACACCTTC. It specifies CASSQDPGQWSVYYGYTF.